This T cell receptor (beta chain) stems from a study of cytomegalovirus exposure and HLA in healthy donors. The study drew the donors from its 120-subject validation cohort, separate from the roughly 700-subject first cohort. The germline gives CDR1 MGHRA, CDR2 YSYEKL. V lost 1 base and J 11 bases, leaving 12 bases between the germline ends. This CDR3 comprises 13 residues. Assay used: immunoSEQ multiplex PCR; TCRdb lists only in-frame clones, some missing. The table has some 150,000 clones, roughly 91% seen once. This receptor was identified in a man between 18 and 35 years old in good health and CMV-seronegative. V usage is TRBV4-1 and J usage is TRBJ1-5; D not resolved. Sequenced material: PBMCs. The CDR3 is CASSQVNGNAQHF. For the CDR3, the DNA is TGCGCCAGCAGCCAAGTAAACGGGAATGCCCAGCATTTT.